This T cell receptor (beta chain) was documented in a study of response to subunit inactivated influenza vaccine. Germline V lookup: CDR1 MDHEN, CDR2 SYDVKM. The V end lost 6 bases, the J end lost 2 bases, and 8 bases lay between the germline ends. The CDR3 sequence is 12 residues long. TCRdb reprocessed the RT-PCR reads via MiXCR and lists one record per CDR3 protein. The sample lists approximately 520,000 distinct CDR3 sequences, 15% to 20% occurring once. This sample comprised CD4+ T cells sorted from PBMCs, obtained less than 25 months after vaccination. The chain joins TRBV28 to TRBJ2-7, with unresolved D. The clonotype originates from a man between 50 and 75 years old who received an inactivated influenza vaccine. The CDR3 coding sequence is TGTGCCAGCAGCCCTTACACCTACGAGCAGTACTTC. Its protein is CASSPYTYEQYF.